This paragraph reports one T cell receptor beta chain. The data stem from a study of blood T cell repertoires in COVID-19. TCRdb's copy holds only in-frame clones and misses some; the assay was immunoSEQ multiplex PCR. Here the sample spans about 210,000 clones, roughly 87% being singletons. Recruitment covered over 20 US areas and drew participants whose ages spanned roughly 18 to 95 years. Cohorts were assigned according to the clinical history that participants reported. This receptor was taken from a man aged 25 to 40 in a cohort exposed to, infected with or recovered from COVID-19 (not recorded which). Sequenced input: PBMCs or T cells enriched from blood (not recorded which).

CDR3 bases: TGTGCCAGCAGTAACCGGAGGGTAAATTACGAGCAGTACTTC. As protein: CASSNRRVNYEQYF. V usage is TRBV6-5 and J usage is TRBJ2-7; TRBD2 might be the D (6 bases). CDR1 and CDR2 (germline): MNHEY, SVGAGI. Trimming shortened V by 5 bases and J by 4 bases, and 15 bases separated the two germline ends. The CDR3 has 14 amino acids.